The entry below describes one T cell receptor (beta chain). Its antigen is unknown. The junction departs from the called germline gene at one end, perhaps through a read error. These data come from a study of glioma-infiltrating T cells. Study summary: Target coverage was roughly 4.5- to 11-fold for about a million blood T cells. Points from the study as a whole: CDR3 overlap between tissue and blood was very small. Shared blood CDR3 signature motifs marked patients with low tissue-blood divergence.

The iRepertoire nested amplicon-rescue multiplex PCR amplified TCR alpha and beta CDR3s from RNA. TCRdb itself ran the multiplex PCR reads through MiXCR, one entry per CDR3 protein. The data show approximately 400,000 distinct CDR3 sequences, with more than 35% seen just once and 9.5% to 15% held by the top ten. This TCR came from a human donor with low-grade glioma or glioblastoma, undergoing nonglioma brain surgery, or in good health (not recorded which). The sample comprised glioma tissue, nonneoplastic brain tissue, or PBMCs (not recorded which).

CDR3 amino acids: CASSFLPRQGNTEAFF. The CDR3 region has the DNA TGTGCCAGCAGTTTTCTGCCGAGACAGGGTAACACTGAAGCTTTCTTC. The J gene is TRBJ1-1, the V gene TRBV28, with 7 bases matching TRBD1. Germline-derived CDR1 and CDR2 are MDHEN and SYDVKM. The CDR3 extends over 16 amino acids.